The sequence of this T cell receptor (beta chain) was determined in a study of cytomegalovirus exposure and HLA in healthy donors. Looking at the study overall: As an earlier analysis found, roughly 180 million T cells yielded about 120 million unique TCR beta sequences.

Whether this donor was CMV seropositive was not recorded. The CDR3 has 11 amino acids. The germline V gene encodes CDR1 GTSNPN and CDR2 SVGIG (reference sequence). V lost 6 bases, J lost 7 bases, and 10 bases lay in between. PCR primers comprised 60 Vbeta and 13 Jbeta primers. Data came from immunoSEQ multiplex PCR; TCRdb stores just in-frame clones and leaves some out. The data contain about 42,000 clones, around half of them singletons. The sequencing input was PBMCs. This sequence joins TRBV30 and TRBJ2-1; tentatively, D is TRBD2 (6 bases). This TCR was sampled from a human donor in good health. CDR3 amino acids: CACTEGNEQFF. Written as DNA, the CDR3 is TGTGCCTGCACGGAGGGAAATGAGCAGTTCTTC.